Following are 21 T cell receptor beta chains from one sample sequenced in a study of control samples from healthy donors and cancer patients. Assay used: immunoSEQ multiplex PCR; TCRdb lists only in-frame clones, some missing. The sample consists of 150,000 to 200,000 clones, 88% of them appearing once. The source material was blood. All receptors come from a man younger than 35 in good health.

This rearrangement joins TRBV15 to TRBJ2-1; D is unclear. The V gene's germline CDR1 is LNHNV and CDR2 YYDKDF (reference sequence). This CDR3 is 13 amino acids long. Trimming removed 0 bases from V and 6 bases from J, with 6 bases in between. CDR3 loop: CATSRDRVNEQFF. DNA of the CDR3: TGTGCCACCAGCAGAGATAGGGTCAATGAGCAGTTCTTC.

The gene calls are TRBV5-1 and TRBJ2-7; 7 nucleotides line up with TRBD2. V gave up 1 base and J gave up 0 bases; unmatched junction bases: 10. Germline V lookup: CDR1 SGHRS, CDR2 YFSETQ. CDR3 size: 17 residues. The CDR3 is CASSLFQTSGGSYEQYF. As DNA, the CDR3 is TGCGCCAGCAGCTTGTTTCAAACGTCGGGGGGCTCCTACGAGCAGTACTTC.

The V and J genes are TRBV27 and TRBJ1-1; tentative D call: TRBD1 (5 bases). Trimming cost V 0 bases and J 0 bases, with 17 bases left between them. CDR1 and CDR2 (germline): MNHEY, SMNVEV (reference sequence). The CDR3 has 18 amino acids. As DNA, the CDR3 is TGTGCCAGCAGTTTATCGCGGGCTGGAGACAGCCTGAACACTGAAGCTTTCTTT. Protein sequence: CASSLSRAGDSLNTEAFF.

In this sample, this clone turned up once. The chain joins TRBV10-3 to TRBJ1-2; 7 positions agree with TRBD1. With V trimmed by 5 bases and J by 4 bases, 7 bases remained unmatched. The CDR3 runs to 14 residues. Germline lookup yields CDR1 ENHRY and CDR2 SYGVKD. The CDR3 loop is CAISPGQTFYGYTF. Written as DNA, the CDR3 is TGTGCCATCAGTCCGGGACAGACCTTCTATGGCTACACCTTC.

CDR3 sequence reads: CASSPTLGPAGDTDTQYF. CDR3 sequence (DNA): TGTGCCAGCAGCCCAACCCTCGGGCCAGCGGGGGACACAGATACGCAGTATTTT. The rearrangement uses TRBV11-2 and TRBJ2-3, with TRBD2 matching over 8 bases. The germline gives CDR1 SGHAT, CDR2 FQNNGV. The V gene end was trimmed by 5 bases and the J gene end by 2 bases; junction bases not matched to a gene: 15. The CDR3 runs to 18 residues.

The CDR3, as DNA: TGTGCCAGCAGCTTTCTAGGGGGCTCAGATACGCAGTATTTT. Translated, it gives CASSFLGGSDTQYF. The chain employs TRBV7-8 and TRBJ2-3, with 7 nucleotides matching TRBD1. Germline-derived CDR1 and CDR2 are SGHVS and FQNEAQ. The V and J ends lost 3 bases and 4 bases, in that order; junction bases with no gene match: 4. CDR3 length: 14 amino acids.

This rearrangement joins TRBV4-3 to TRBJ2-5; unclear D gene. Trimming stripped 0 bases from V and 5 bases from J, with 10 bases between. This CDR3 spans 14 amino acids. Germline CDR1 LGHNA, CDR2 YSLEER. CDR3 region: CASSQESLGETQYF. DNA of the CDR3: TGCGCCAGCAGCCAAGAGTCACTCGGGGAGACCCAGTACTTC.

The rearrangement links TRBV24-1 to TRBJ1-5, with 8 bases that match TRBD1. This CDR3 is built from 13 residues. Germline V gene sequence: CDR1 KGHDR, CDR2 SFDVKD. After removal of 7 bases from V and 9 bases from J, the junction contained 7 bases not matched to a gene. This CDR3 reads CATRDRDSGPQHF. CDR3 DNA: TGTGCCACCAGGGACAGGGATTCGGGGCCCCAGCATTTT.

The rearrangement links TRBV12-5 to TRBJ2-1; 7 nucleotides agree with TRBD1. V gave up 4 bases and J gave up 7 bases; unmatched junction bases: 13. CDR3 length equals 16 residues. CDR1 is LGHNT and CDR2 is FRNRAP in the germline V gene. The CDR3 DNA reads as TGTGCTAGTGGTTCGGTTAAAGGGGGCACAGGGAATGAGCAGTTCTTC. It codes for CASGSVKGGTGNEQFF.

The rearrangement uses TRBV5-3 and TRBJ2-7; 8 nucleotides line up with TRBD2. TRBV5-3 carries the ORF label, with uncertain function. The CDR3 sequence is 16 residues long. Trimming took 4 bases from V and 0 from J; bases not matched to a gene: 9. The CDR3 DNA is TGTGCCAGAAGCCCCGGGACTAGTCTAAACTCCTACGAGCAGTACTTC. This encodes CARSPGTSLNSYEQYF.

This chain links TRBV28 with TRBJ1-2; 9 bases are a match to TRBD1. CDR3 size: 14 residues. Trimming removed 5 bases from V and 10 bases from J; junction bases left unmatched: 11. Germline assignment: CDR1 MDHEN and CDR2 SYDVKM. CDR3 nucleotide sequence: TGTGCCAGCAGTGGGGACTTCACAGGGGGCTACTACACCTTC. This sequence encodes CASSGDFTGGYYTF.

The V and J genes are TRBV6-4 and TRBJ1-4, with TRBD1 as a possible D gene (6 bases). The CDR3 runs 12 residues. The germline V gene encodes CDR1 MRHNA and CDR2 SNTAGT. V gave up 3 bases and J gave up 8 bases, with 7 bases separating them. CDR3 DNA: TGTGCCAGCAGTGAAGGGACAGAAAAACTGTTTTTT. Its translation: CASSEGTEKLFF.

The chain combines TRBV2 with TRBJ2-1, with D maybe TRBD2 (6 bases). V gave up 4 bases and J gave up 3 bases, with 13 bases separating them. Germline V gene data show CDR1 as SNHLY and CDR2 as FYNNEI. There are 15 residues in the CDR3. The CDR3 reads CASSGDRGSYNEQFF. CDR3 DNA: TGTGCCAGCAGTGGTGACCGGGGGAGCTACAATGAGCAGTTCTTC.

The chain carries TRBV5-6 and TRBJ1-4; D is ambiguous. Per the germline V gene, CDR1 is SGHDT and CDR2 is YYEEEE. With 1 base removed from V and 0 bases from J, the gap between germline ends came to 10 bases. The CDR3 has 16 residues. The CDR3 nucleotides read TGTGCCAGCAGCTTGCGCACACCTACAACTAATGAAAAACTGTTTTTT. It yields the protein CASSLRTPTTNEKLFF.

The genes are TRBV6-2 or TRBV6-3 and TRBJ2-5; TRBD1 agrees at 9 bases. Germline-derived CDR1 and CDR2 are MNHEY and SVGEGT. With 6 bases clipped from V and 5 bases from J, the junction kept 10 bases outside the gene matches. CDR3 size: 15 residues. In DNA, the CDR3 is TGTGCCAGCAGCAATACCGGGACAGGGCCGGAGACCCAGTACTTC. As protein: CASSNTGTGPETQYF.

This sequence joins TRBV5-1 and TRBJ2-5; 10 nucleotides agree with TRBD2. V was pared by 4 bases and J by 5 bases, with 5 bases of the junction left unmatched. The CDR3 has 14 amino acids. CDR1 is SGHRS, CDR2 YFSETQ, per germline. CDR3 nucleotide sequence: TGCGCCAGCAGCAGCGGGGGGGCCGGGGAGACCCAGTACTTC. Amino acids: CASSSGGAGETQYF. The full variable domain, its missing parts supplied by reference TRBV5-1 and TRBJ2-5, is KAGVTQTPRYLIKTRGQQVTLSCSPISGHRSVSWYQQTPGQGLQFLFEYFSETQRNKGNFPGRFSGRQFSNSRSEMNVSTLELGDSALYLCASSSGGAGETQYFGPGTRLLVL.

This chain uses TRBV3-1 (or the pseudogene TRBV3-2) with TRBJ2-1; the match to TRBD2 covers 11 bases. The CDR3 contains 16 residues. CDR1 and CDR2 (germline): LGHDT, YNNKEL (reference sequence). V was pared by 3 bases and J by 4 bases, with 5 bases of the junction left unmatched. CDR3 loop: CASSHVTSGGYNEQFF. The DNA of the CDR3 is TGTGCCAGCAGCCATGTAACTAGCGGGGGTTACAATGAGCAGTTCTTC.

This clone rates as medium-sized (0.01 to 0.1%). The chain combines TRBV11-3 with TRBJ2-5; D gene uncertain. Germline CDR1 and CDR2: SGHNT and YENEEA. This CDR3 is built from 15 residues. V dropped 1 base and J dropped 2 bases, with 11 bases sitting between them. The CDR3 DNA is TGTGCCAGCAGCTTAGGCCCCGATCGGCAAGAGACCCAGTACTTC. Its protein product is CASSLGPDRQETQYF.

The chain combines TRBV6-1 with TRBJ2-1; 12 nucleotides line up with TRBD2. The V gene end was trimmed by 6 bases and the J gene end by 7 bases; junction bases not matched to a gene: 7. Germline V gene sequence: CDR1 MNHNS, CDR2 SASEGT. The CDR3 has 15 amino acids. The DNA for the CDR3 is TGTGCCAGCAGGGCCGGGACTAGCGGGCGAAATGAGCAGTTCTTC. Translated, it gives CASRAGTSGRNEQFF.

This chain uses TRBV6-1 with TRBJ2-1; D remains ambiguous. The V gene's germline CDR1 is MNHNS and CDR2 SASEGT. CDR3 length: 16 residues. V lost 1 base, J lost 2 bases, and 12 bases lay in between. The CDR3 here is CASSEVGLAAYNEQFF. The CDR3 region has the DNA TGTGCCAGCAGTGAAGTAGGGCTTGCTGCCTACAATGAGCAGTTCTTC.

The chain recombines TRBV5-4 with TRBJ1-1, with 8 bases identical to TRBD1. Germline trimming cut 4 bases from V and 0 bases from J; bases unmatched to any gene: 11. The CDR3 runs 17 residues. From germline, CDR1 is SGHNT and CDR2 YYREEE (reference sequence). The CDR3 is CASSRPTGAGLNTEAFF. The CDR3, as DNA: TGTGCCAGCAGCCGACCGACAGGGGCCGGACTGAACACTGAAGCTTTCTTT. The entire variable domain, with the rest obtained from reference TRBV5-4 and TRBJ1-1, is as follows: ETGVTQSPTHLIKTRGQQVTLRCSSQSGHNTVSWYQQALGQGPQFIFQYYREEENGRGNFPPRFSGLQFPNYSSELNVNALELDDSALYLCASSRPTGAGLNTEAFFGQGTRLTVV.